This entry lists 27 T cell receptor beta chains sequenced from one sample in a study of cytomegalovirus exposure and HLA in healthy donors. The PCR had 60 Vbeta and 13 Jbeta primers. Sequencing was performed with immunoSEQ multiplex PCR; in TCRdb, only in-frame clones are kept and a portion is missing. The sample yields some 130,000 clones, 73% seen once. The material sequenced was PBMCs. The receptors come from a woman in her forties in good health and CMV-seronegative.

This chain joins TRBV19 and TRBJ2-2; D may be TRBD2 (5 bases). CDR3 size: 13 residues. Germline lookup yields CDR1 LNHDA and CDR2 SQIVND (reference sequence). Trimming cost V 1 base and J 5 bases, with 5 bases left between them. DNA for the CDR3: TGTGCCAGTAGTATAGCGGGGACCGGGGAGCTGTTTTTT. Protein product: CASSIAGTGELFF. The full variable domain, rest sourced from reference TRBV19 and TRBJ2-2, is DGGITQSPKYLFRKEGQNVTLSCEQNLNHDAMYWYRQDPGQGLRLIYYSQIVNDFQKGDIAEGYSVSREKKESFPLTVTSAQKNPTAFYLCASSIAGTGELFFGEGSRLTVL.

This chain joins TRBV4-1 and TRBJ2-1; 8 nucleotides align to TRBD1. J was trimmed by 3 bases and V by 6 bases; bases with no gene match: 7. This CDR3 spans 15 amino acids. Germline loops: CDR1 MGHRA, CDR2 YSYEKL. The CDR3 spells CASSQQGGSYNEQFF. DNA for the CDR3: TGCGCCAGCAGTCAACAGGGGGGTAGCTACAATGAGCAGTTCTTC.

The J gene is TRBJ2-3, the V gene TRBV15; 8 bases are shared with TRBD1. This CDR3 contains 15 residues. V shed 8 bases and J 8 bases; nucleotides not matched to a gene: 15. Germline CDR1 and CDR2: LNHNV and YYDKDF (reference sequence). The CDR3 nucleotides read TGTGCCACCCAGGGACAGGACAGGGTTTATGCTACGCAGTATTTT. Its translation: CATQGQDRVYATQYF.

The J gene is TRBJ1-2, the V gene TRBV7-9; D gene unclear. The CDR3 has 18 residues. Germline V gene lookup returns CDR1 SEHNR and CDR2 FQNEAQ (reference sequence). The V and J ends lost 5 bases and 5 bases respectively, with 27 bases between them. The chain's CDR3 is CASSVYGGREKSGYGYTF. CDR3 DNA: TGTGCCAGCAGCGTCTATGGTGGTAGGGAGAAGAGTGGATATGGCTACACCTTC.

V is TRBV11-2 and J is TRBJ1-1; perhaps TRBD1 as D (6 bases). This CDR3 region has 16 residues. Trimming removed 5 bases at V and 0 bases at J, with 16 bases between. Germline CDR1 reads SGHAT; CDR2 reads FQNNGV. The CDR3 bases are TGTGCCAGCAGCCCCGCCCTAGGACAGATGAACACTGAAGCTTTCTTT. Protein: CASSPALGQMNTEAFF. The full variable domain, in which reference TRBV11-2 and TRBJ1-1 provide the parts outside the CDR3, is EAGVAQSPRYKIIEKRQSVAFWCNPISGHATLYWYQQILGQGPKLLIQFQNNGVVDDSQLPKDRFSAERLKGVDSTLKIQPAKLEDSAVYLCASSPALGQMNTEAFFGQGTRLTVV.

This sequence joins TRBV28 and TRBJ2-5, with D unresolved. With 10 bases removed from V and 5 bases from J, the gap between germline ends came to 20 bases. Germline V CDR1 and CDR2: MDHEN, SYDVKM. The CDR3 loop spans 14 amino acids. CDR3 in amino acids: CATRDLTLAETQYF. The CDR3 DNA reads TGTGCCACCAGAGATTTAACCCTTGCGGAGACCCAGTACTTC.

The rearrangement joins TRBV18 to TRBJ1-1; 7 nucleotides match TRBD1. With V trimmed by 5 bases and J by 3 bases, 6 bases remained unmatched. Germline CDR1 is KGHSH and CDR2 is LQKENI. CDR3 size: 14 residues. The CDR3 DNA sequence: TGTGCCAGCTCAGGCAGGGGGATGGACACTGAAGCTTTCTTT. This gives the protein CASSGRGMDTEAFF.

The V and J genes are TRBV10-3 and TRBJ2-2, with TRBD1 as a possible D gene (6 bases). The germline CDR1 and CDR2 sequences are ENHRY and SYGVKD. The CDR3 is made up of 14 amino acids. The V gene lost 9 bases and the J gene lost 0 bases, with 11 bases spanning the gap. The CDR3 spells CAMGARPNTGELFF. The CDR3 region has the DNA TGTGCCATGGGGGCCAGGCCGAACACCGGGGAGCTGTTTTTT.

J is TRBJ2-3 and V is TRBV4-3, with D perhaps TRBD2 (7 bases). Per the germline V gene, CDR1 is LGHNA and CDR2 is YSLEER. V lost 4 bases and J 4 bases, leaving 12 bases between the germline ends. This CDR3 has 14 amino acids. CDR3 in amino acids: CASSPGGAADTQYF. CDR3 DNA: TGCGCCAGCAGCCCTGGGGGGGCGGCAGATACGCAGTATTTT.

This chain connects TRBV10-3 to TRBJ2-7, with 8 bases aligning to TRBD2. Germline-derived CDR1 and CDR2 are ENHRY and SYGVKD. This CDR3 has 14 residues. J lost 7 bases, V lost 10 bases, and 15 bases had no gene match. The CDR3: CASSNGGGVWEQYV. The CDR3 DNA reads TGTGCCAGCTCGAACGGGGGGGGTGTTTGGGAGCAGTACGTC.

V usage is TRBV5-1 and J usage is TRBJ1-6; D unresolved. Trimming stripped 0 bases from V and 6 bases from J, with 7 bases between. CDR1 and CDR2 from the germline V gene are SGHRS and YFSETQ. This CDR3 has 14 amino acids. The CDR3 DNA reads TGCGCCAGCAGCTTGGCCGGTTTTAATTCACCCCTCCACTTT. Its protein product is CASSLAGFNSPLHF.

V usage is TRBV4-2 and J usage is TRBJ2-5; 10 bases fit TRBD2. The CDR3 length is 20 residues. V trimming: 0 bases; J trimming: 2 bases; junction bases outside the gene matches: 15. Germline values: CDR1 LGHNA, CDR2 YNFKEQ. The CDR3 DNA reads TGTGCCAGCAGCCAAGAGTGGAGCGGGGGGGCCTCTTTAAAACAAGAGACCCAGTACTTC. Protein: CASSQEWSGGASLKQETQYF.

The gene calls are TRBV28 and TRBJ1-2; 7 positions agree with TRBD1. In germline, CDR1 is MDHEN, CDR2 SYDVKM. The ends lost 4 bases at V and 2 bases at J; junction bases unmatched: 4. This CDR3 has 14 residues. DNA of the CDR3: TGTGCCAGCAGTTCGGGACAGATCAACTATGGCTACACCTTC. Translation gives CASSSGQINYGYTF.

The J gene is TRBJ1-1, the V gene TRBV29-1; perhaps TRBD1 as D (6 bases). The CDR3 consists of 13 residues. Deletions cut 7 bases from V and 0 bases from J, with 12 bases between. Germline values: CDR1 SQVTM, CDR2 ANQGSEA. CDR3 amino acids: CSAKQGVNTEAFF. CDR3 sequence (DNA): TGCAGCGCGAAACAGGGAGTGAACACTGAAGCTTTCTTT.

This clone was detected only a few times. DNA for the CDR3: TGTGCCAGCACGGGAGAGGGCAATTCACCCCTCCACTTT. It specifies CASTGEGNSPLHF. The rearrangement uses TRBV2 and TRBJ1-6; D unresolved. The CDR3 contains 13 residues. V was cut by 7 bases and J by 7 bases, with 11 bases left in between. Germline CDR1 SNHLY, CDR2 FYNNEI.

The J gene is TRBJ2-1, the V gene TRBV4-1; D may be TRBD2 (5 bases). CDR3 size: 13 residues. V was shortened by 2 bases and J by 8 bases, with 10 bases between the two germline ends. In germline, CDR1 is MGHRA, CDR2 YSYEKL. As DNA, the CDR3 is TGCGCCAGCAGCCAACGGACTGATTATGAGCAGTTCTTC. Translated, it gives CASSQRTDYEQFF.

This clone was seen only a few times. The chain has TRBV6-1 and TRBJ1-5; 10 bases align to TRBD1. CDR1 is MNHNS, CDR2 SASEGT, per germline. Losses at the gene ends were 4 bases for V and 1 base for J; bases not matched to a gene: 4. This CDR3 comprises 16 residues. The CDR3 DNA follows: TGTGCCAGCAGTGGACAGGGGGCAGTAAGCAATCAGCCCCAGCATTTT. Translated, it gives CASSGQGAVSNQPQHF.

CDR3 in DNA: TGCAGCGGTATACAGGGGACTGGAAACACCATATATTTT. This encodes CSGIQGTGNTIYF. The rearrangement links TRBV29-1 to TRBJ1-3; the match to TRBD1 covers 7 bases. Trimming removed 7 bases from V and 2 bases from J; junction bases left unmatched: 5. Germline assignment: CDR1 SQVTM and CDR2 ANQGSEA. The CDR3 is 13 residues long.

The CDR3 region is CASSVAGLAGGPTDTQYF. CDR3 nucleotide sequence: TGTGCCAGCAGCGTAGCGGGACTAGCGGGGGGGCCCACGGATACGCAGTATTTT. J is TRBJ2-3 and V is TRBV9; 16 positions agree with TRBD2. Germline values: CDR1 SGDLS, CDR2 YYNGEE. J lost 6 bases, V lost 0 bases, and 7 bases had no gene match. This CDR3 region has 18 residues.

V and J are TRBV15 and TRBJ1-2; no definite D call. This CDR3 spans 16 amino acids. The germline V gene encodes CDR1 LNHNV and CDR2 YYDKDF (reference sequence). The ends were cut back, 0 bases at V and 0 bases at J, with 11 bases in the middle. The CDR3 coding sequence is TGTGCCACCAGCAGAGATCTTGAGGGTTCTAACTATGGCTACACCTTC. As protein: CATSRDLEGSNYGYTF.

This clone appeared a few times. DNA of the CDR3: TGTGCCAGCAGCCTGGGACAGAACACTGAAGCTTTCTTT. The encoded protein is CASSLGQNTEAFF. The chain uses TRBV13 and TRBJ1-1; weak D call: TRBD1 (6 bases). The CDR3 sequence is 13 residues long. V shed 5 bases and J shed 1 base, with 8 bases lying between them. Germline CDR1 is PRHDT and CDR2 is FYEKMQ (reference sequence).

This clone was seen once. A read error may produce the germline difference seen at one junction end. V and J are TRBV5-1 and TRBJ1-2, with 8 bases identical to TRBD1. The CDR3 covers 16 residues. CDR1 and CDR2 from the germline V gene are SGHRS and YFSETQ. CDR3 loop: CASSLQRQGSNYDYTF. CDR3 coding DNA: TGCGCCAGCAGCTTACAGAGACAGGGGAGTAACTATGACTACACCTTC. Looking up the rest from reference TRBV5-1 and TRBJ1-2 gives the full variable domain: KAGVTQTPRYLIKTRGQQVTLSCSPISGHRSVSWYQQTPGQGLQFLFEYFSETQRNKGNFPGRFSGRQFSNSRSEMNVSTLELGDSALYLCASSLQRQGSNYDYTFGSGTRLTVV.

This clone was detected a few times. The V call is TRBV2, the J call TRBJ1-1, with D perhaps matching TRBD1 (6 bases). V was cut by 2 bases and J by 5 bases, with 15 bases left in between. The CDR3 contains 15 residues. Germline loops: CDR1 SNHLY, CDR2 FYNNEI. In DNA form, the CDR3 reads TGTGCCAGCAGTGAACTACAGGGAATATGGACTGAAGCTTTCTTT. Translated, it gives CASSELQGIWTEAFF.

The chain links TRBV4-1 to TRBJ2-3; D might be TRBD1 (6 bases). Trimming took 1 base from V and 7 from J, leaving 27 bases between them. Germline CDR1 reads MGHRA; CDR2 reads YSYEKL. CDR3 length: 19 amino acids. CDR3 coding DNA: TGCGCCAGCAGCCAAGGCACCGCCGTCCGGGACACCCAAGGTTATACGCAGTATTTT. Amino acids: CASSQGTAVRDTQGYTQYF.

This chain uses TRBV19 with TRBJ1-4, with D unclear. Germline-derived CDR1 and CDR2 are LNHDA and SQIVND (reference sequence). This CDR3 has 14 amino acids. The germline V and J ends were trimmed by 3 bases and 7 bases, with 12 bases remaining between them. The CDR3 reads CASSITGSIEKLFF. CDR3 DNA sequence: TGTGCCAGTAGTATTACCGGGTCCATTGAAAAACTGTTTTTT.

V is TRBV4-1 and J is TRBJ2-5; possibly TRBD2 for D (6 bases). This CDR3 has 15 amino acids. V dropped 1 base and J dropped 1 base, with 10 bases sitting between them. Germline loops: CDR1 MGHRA, CDR2 YSYEKL. CDR3 sequence: CASSQAGRSQETQYF. As DNA, the CDR3 is TGCGCCAGCAGCCAAGCGGGGAGGTCCCAAGAGACCCAGTACTTC.

The gene calls are TRBV7-9 and TRBJ2-5, with D possibly TRBD2 on 5 matching bases. Germline-derived CDR1 and CDR2 are SEHNR and FQNEAQ (reference sequence). Trimming stripped 1 base from V and 5 bases from J, with 14 bases between. This CDR3 comprises 15 residues. The CDR3: CASSLGSVRGETQYF. The CDR3 region has the DNA TGTGCCAGCAGCTTAGGCTCAGTCCGAGGGGAGACCCAGTACTTC.